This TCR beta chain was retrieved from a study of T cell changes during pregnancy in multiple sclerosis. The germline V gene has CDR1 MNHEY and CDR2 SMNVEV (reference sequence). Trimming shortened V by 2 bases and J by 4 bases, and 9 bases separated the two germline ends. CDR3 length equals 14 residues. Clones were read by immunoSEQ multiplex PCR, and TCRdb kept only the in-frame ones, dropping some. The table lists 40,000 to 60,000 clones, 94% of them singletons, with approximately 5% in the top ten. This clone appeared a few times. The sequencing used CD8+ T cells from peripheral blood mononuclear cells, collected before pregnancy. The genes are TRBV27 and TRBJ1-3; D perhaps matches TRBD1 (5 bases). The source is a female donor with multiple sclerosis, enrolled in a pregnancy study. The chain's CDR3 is CASSLRGNGNTIYF. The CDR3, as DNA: TGTGCCAGCAGTTTACGGGGGAACGGAAACACCATATATTTT.